These 27 T cell receptor beta chains came from one sample sequenced in a study of shared clonotypes between healthy human individuals. Method: immunoSEQ multiplex PCR; TCRdb's copy keeps in-frame clones and lacks some. This table holds about 2.4 million clones, approximately 94% found once. Material: naive CD4+ T cells from PBMCs. Subset denoted: CD45RA+ positively selected. These receptors originate from a man between 18 and 29 years old in good health. Some clones in this sample may be carry-over from other donors' samples.

V and J are TRBV18 and TRBJ2-3; the match to TRBD1 covers 8 bases. Looked up from germline, CDR1 is KGHSH and CDR2 is LQKENI. CDR3 length equals 17 residues. The V segment lost 1 base and the J segment 1 base; nucleotides outside the gene matches: 7. The CDR3 reads CASSPLQGAGGTDTQYF. CDR3 DNA: TGTGCCAGCTCACCACTTCAGGGGGCAGGCGGCACAGATACGCAGTATTTT.

This sequence joins TRBV5-8 and TRBJ2-7, with 7 positions matching TRBD1. J was trimmed by 2 bases and V by 0 bases; bases with no gene match: 8. The CDR3 sequence is 16 residues long. Germline V gene sequence: CDR1 SGHTS, CDR2 YDEGEE. CDR3 protein: CASSLGSGQYAYEQYF. CDR3 DNA: TGTGCCAGCAGCTTGGGATCGGGACAGTACGCCTACGAGCAGTACTTC.

V gene TRBV5-5 combines with J gene TRBJ2-7, with D unresolved. Germline V gives CDR1 SGHKS, CDR2 YYEKEE (reference sequence). CDR3 size: 14 residues. Trimming took 4 bases from V and 3 from J, leaving 14 bases between them. Written as DNA, the CDR3 is TGTGCCAGCAGCGATCAAGTTTTTTACTACGAGCAGTACTTC. This translates into CASSDQVFYYEQYF.

The gene calls are TRBV7-6 and TRBJ2-7; 8 nucleotides line up with TRBD1. The CDR3 loop spans 11 amino acids. CDR1 and CDR2 from the germline V gene are SGHVS and FNYEAQ. The chain's CDR3 is CASFCPGQAFV. CDR3 nucleotides: TGTGCCAGCTTTTGTCCGGGACAGGCCTTTGTC.

With regard to this clone: This same CDR3 is encoded by further DNA sequences in the sample. V is TRBV6-6 and J is TRBJ2-7; TRBD1 matches at 9 bases. In germline, CDR1 is MNHNY, CDR2 SVGAGI (reference sequence). The trim removed 5 bases at V and 0 bases at J, leaving 5 bases unmatched. This CDR3 comprises 15 residues. The CDR3 loop reads CASSLRTGDSYEQYF. CDR3 DNA sequence: TGTGCCAGCAGTCTGCGGACAGGGGACTCCTACGAGCAGTACTTC.

The chain employs TRBV4-2 and TRBJ2-3, with 10 positions matching TRBD2. Unmatched junction bases numbered 9, after V lost 3 bases and J lost 6 bases. Looked up from germline, CDR1 is LGHNA and CDR2 is YNFKEQ. The CDR3 contains 16 residues. The CDR3 nucleotides are TGTGCCAGCAGCCAGGCTGGACTAGCGGATACGGATACGCAGTATTTT. It translates to CASSQAGLADTDTQYF.

CDR3 region: CAWMGVQGGGEQYF. DNA of the CDR3: TGTGCCTGGATGGGGGTACAGGGGGGAGGCGAGCAGTACTTC. V and J are TRBV30 and TRBJ2-7, with 8 bases that match TRBD1. Germline CDR1 and CDR2: GTSNPN and SVGIG (reference sequence). The V segment lost 4 bases and the J segment 6 bases; nucleotides outside the gene matches: 11. This CDR3 has 14 amino acids.

Regarding this clone: The same CDR3 also results from other DNA sequences found in this sample. The J gene is TRBJ2-5, the V gene TRBV7-2; a weak D match, TRBD1 (5 bases). This CDR3 has 11 residues. Deletions cut 6 bases from V and 5 bases from J, with 7 bases between. Germline CDR1 SGHTA, CDR2 FQGNSA. As DNA, the CDR3 is TGTGCCAGCAGTCCAGGGGAGACCCAGTACTTC. Protein product: CASSPGETQYF. The full variable domain, in which reference TRBV7-2 and TRBJ2-5 provide the parts outside the CDR3, is GAGVSQSPSNKVTEKGKDVELRCDPISGHTALYWYRQSLGQGLEFLIYFQGNSAPDKSGLPSDRFSAERTGGSVSTLTIQRTQQEDSAVYLCASSPGETQYFGPGTRLLVL.

This clone was observed a few times. The chain has TRBV18 and TRBJ2-7; D is uncertain. From germline, CDR1 is KGHSH and CDR2 LQKENI. The V and J ends lost 0 bases and 0 bases respectively, with 12 bases between them. The CDR3 is 16 residues long. CDR3 protein: CASSPPVGRSSYEQYF. In DNA form, the CDR3 reads TGTGCCAGCTCACCACCGGTGGGAAGGAGCTCCTACGAGCAGTACTTC.

A single count supports this clone. The rearrangement links TRBV9 to TRBJ2-2, with D possibly being TRBD2 (5 bases). Germline V lookup: CDR1 SGDLS, CDR2 YYNGEE. The CDR3 has 15 residues. V gave up 0 bases and J gave up 7 bases, with 13 bases separating them. The CDR3 DNA is TGTGCCAGCAGCGTAGGGTCAGAGGGTGACGGGGAGCTGTTTTTT. Translated: CASSVGSEGDGELFF.

This clone was observed a handful of times. The chain has TRBV4-2 and TRBJ1-4; D uncertain. CDR3 length: 15 amino acids. The germline V gene has CDR1 LGHNA and CDR2 YNFKEQ. V lost 0 bases and J 8 bases, leaving 13 bases between the germline ends. The CDR3 nucleotides read TGTGCCAGCAGCCAAGATTCACGATTGGGGGAAAAACTGTTTTTT. It codes for CASSQDSRLGEKLFF.

The V gene is TRBV19, the J gene TRBJ1-5; no reliable D call. This CDR3 is 15 amino acids long. Deletions cut 7 bases from V and 6 bases from J, with 19 bases between. Per the germline V gene, CDR1 is LNHDA and CDR2 is SQIVND (reference sequence). CDR3: CASTQVHYSGQPQHF. Here the CDR3 DNA reads TGTGCCAGTACCCAGGTACATTACTCGGGTCAGCCCCAGCATTTT.

This sequence joins TRBV7-9 and TRBJ2-1; a possible D gene is TRBD1 (5 bases). V lost 1 base to trimming and J lost 1 base, with 8 bases between them. Germline-derived CDR1 and CDR2 are SEHNR and FQNEAQ (reference sequence). The CDR3 is 15 residues long. The CDR3, as DNA: TGTGCCAGCAGCTTAGATCCAGGGTCCTACAATGAGCAGTTCTTC. Encoded protein: CASSLDPGSYNEQFF.

This chain uses TRBV29-1 with TRBJ2-5, with 9 bases matching TRBD2. V lost 5 bases to trimming and J lost 3 bases; unmatched junction nucleotides: 7. This CDR3 contains 14 residues. CDR1 SQVTM and CDR2 ANQGSEA come from the germline V gene. CDR3 nucleotide sequence: TGCAGCGTTCCGAGGGGGACTAGCAAAGAGACCCAGTACTTC. This gives the protein CSVPRGTSKETQYF. Based on the CDR3 plus reference TRBV29-1 and TRBJ2-5, the full variable domain is SAVISQKPSRDICQRGTSLTIQCQVDSQVTMMFWYRQQPGQSLTLIATANQGSEATYESGFVIDKFPISRPNLTFSTLTVSNMSPEDSSIYLCSVPRGTSKETQYFGPGTRLLVL.

The chain has TRBV5-1 and TRBJ2-1; possible D gene TRBD1, 6 bases. The CDR3 length is 14 residues. V lost 6 bases and J 8 bases, leaving 18 bases between the germline ends. Germline V gene lookup returns CDR1 SGHRS and CDR2 YFSETQ. Written as DNA, the CDR3 is TGCGCCAGCACGTTTGACAGGATTTACGATGAGCAGTTCTTC. Translating gives CASTFDRIYDEQFF.

V usage is TRBV29-1 and J usage is TRBJ1-1; D unresolved. The CDR3 has 15 amino acids. V dropped 6 bases and J dropped 0 bases, with 17 bases sitting between them. Germline-derived CDR1 and CDR2 are SQVTM and ANQGSEA. The CDR3 region has the DNA TGCAGCGTCCACGGACGGGTTCTCATGAACACTGAAGCTTTCTTT. Translation: CSVHGRVLMNTEAFF.

The chain carries TRBV4-2 and TRBJ2-3, with a possible D match to TRBD2 (6 bases). Germline loops: CDR1 LGHNA, CDR2 YNFKEQ. Between the trimmed V and J ends, which lost 1 base and 1 base, there was a span of 9 bases. This CDR3 is 15 amino acids long. The CDR3 nucleotides read TGTGCCAGCAGCCAAGTTTGGGGGGGCACAGATACGCAGTATTTT. Translated: CASSQVWGGTDTQYF.

The J gene is TRBJ2-7, the V gene TRBV28; D is uncertain. The germline V and J ends were trimmed by 3 bases and 3 bases, with 6 bases remaining between them. This CDR3 spans 12 amino acids. The germline gives CDR1 MDHEN, CDR2 SYDVKM. CDR3 DNA sequence: TGTGCCAGCAGTTTGAGGTACTACGAGCAGTACTTC. Protein product: CASSLRYYEQYF.

The chain couples TRBV7-9 to TRBJ2-7, with TRBD1 matching 9 bases. The CDR3 totals 15 residues. Per germline, CDR1 SEHNR and CDR2 FQNEAQ (reference sequence). The V and J ends lost 7 bases and 5 bases, in that order; junction bases with no gene match: 12. CDR3 region: CASTPRGQGWNEQYF. In DNA, the CDR3 is TGTGCCAGCACCCCCCGGGGACAGGGTTGGAACGAGCAGTACTTC. Supplemented by reference TRBV7-9 and TRBJ2-7, the full variable domain reads DTGVSQNPRHKITKRGQNVTFRCDPISEHNRLYWYRQTLGQGPEFLTYFQNEAQLEKSRLLSDRFSAERPKGSFSTLEIQRTEQGDSAMYLCASTPRGQGWNEQYFGPGTRLTVT.

The chain carries TRBV28 and TRBJ1-1; no reliable D call. The germline V gene has CDR1 MDHEN and CDR2 SYDVKM. This CDR3 is 11 amino acids long. V lost 6 bases and J 4 bases, leaving 6 bases between the germline ends. For the CDR3, the DNA is TGTGCCAGCAGGCATACCACTGAAGCTTTCTTT. This gives the protein CASRHTTEAFF.

Only one count was recorded for this clone. V and J are TRBV7-9 and TRBJ2-2; D possibly corresponds to TRBD2 (5 bases). Germline CDR1 is SEHNR and CDR2 is FQNEAQ (reference sequence). CDR3 length equals 16 residues. Trimming took 7 bases from V and 1 from J, leaving 16 bases between them. In DNA, the CDR3 is TGTGCCAGCAACCCCACCGCGGGTCTGAACACCGGGGAGCTGTTTTTT. It is translated as CASNPTAGLNTGELFF.

The DNA for the CDR3 is TGTGCCAGCAGCCGGAGAGCGTCGGGACAGGGTAAATACGAGCAGTACTTC. As protein: CASSRRASGQGKYEQYF. The chain couples TRBV14 to TRBJ2-7; 9 bases line up with TRBD1. There are 17 residues in the CDR3. Germline trimming cut 4 bases from V and 4 bases from J; bases unmatched to any gene: 14. Germline CDR1 SGHDN, CDR2 FVKESK.

The chain uses TRBV9 and TRBJ2-1; D call uncertain. Trimming cost V 3 bases and J 1 base, with 11 bases left between them. The CDR3 spans 15 residues. Looked up from germline, CDR1 is SGDLS and CDR2 is YYNGEE. For the CDR3, the DNA is TGTGCCAGCAGCGCCGGGCCCCTGTCCTACAATGAGCAGTTCTTC. Protein product: CASSAGPLSYNEQFF.

This chain connects TRBV4-2 to TRBJ2-2; 7 nucleotides agree with TRBD2. V dropped 5 bases and J dropped 4; count of bases not matched to a gene: 10. CDR3 length equals 16 residues. CDR1 and CDR2 from the germline V gene are LGHNA and YNFKEQ. CDR3 region: CASSWGRAVGTGELFF. The CDR3 DNA follows: TGTGCCAGCAGCTGGGGGAGGGCCGTTGGCACCGGGGAGCTGTTTTTT.

The V call is TRBV7-9, the J call TRBJ2-5, with D perhaps being TRBD1 or TRBD2 (6 bases each). V was trimmed by 5 bases and J by 2 bases, leaving 21 bases between them. This CDR3 contains 17 residues. Per germline, CDR1 SEHNR and CDR2 FQNEAQ (reference sequence). The CDR3 nucleotides read TGTGCCAGCAGCCCTATTATGTCCCGGGGGCTTCAAGAGACCCAGTACTTC. Translating it yields CASSPIMSRGLQETQYF.

V usage is TRBV15 and J usage is TRBJ2-2, with 9 bases matching TRBD2. Unmatched junction bases numbered 8, after V lost 0 bases and J lost 6 bases. CDR3 size: 17 residues. In germline, CDR1 is LNHNV, CDR2 YYDKDF (reference sequence). The CDR3 DNA sequence: TGTGCCACCAGCAGAGATCGAGGTAGCGGGAGTGCCGGGGAGCTGTTTTTT. It is translated as CATSRDRGSGSAGELFF.

V and J are TRBV5-6 and TRBJ1-1; D is uncertain. The CDR3 is made up of 12 amino acids. Germline CDR1 reads SGHDT; CDR2 reads YYEEEE. V shed 4 bases and J shed 7 bases, with 11 bases lying between them. The CDR3 is CASSLGGDEAFF. In nucleotides, the CDR3 is TGTGCCAGCAGCCTTGGTGGGGATGAAGCTTTCTTT.